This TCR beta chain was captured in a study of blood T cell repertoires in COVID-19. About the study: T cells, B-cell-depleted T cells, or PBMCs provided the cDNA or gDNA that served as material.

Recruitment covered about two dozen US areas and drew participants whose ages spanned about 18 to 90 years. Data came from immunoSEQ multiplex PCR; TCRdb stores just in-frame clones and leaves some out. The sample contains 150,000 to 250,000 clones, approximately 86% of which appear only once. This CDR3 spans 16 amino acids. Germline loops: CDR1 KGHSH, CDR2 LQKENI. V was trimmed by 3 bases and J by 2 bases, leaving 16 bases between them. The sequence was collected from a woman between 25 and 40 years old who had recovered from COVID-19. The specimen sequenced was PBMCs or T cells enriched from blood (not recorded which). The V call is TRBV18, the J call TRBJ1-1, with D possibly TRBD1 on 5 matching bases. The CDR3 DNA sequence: TGTGCCAGCTCACCCGGTTCAGGGTGGCCAAACACTGAAGCTTTCTTT. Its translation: CASSPGSGWPNTEAFF.